The 23 T cell receptor beta chains in this list originate from one sample, sequenced in a study of blood T cell repertoires in COVID-19. Data came from immunoSEQ multiplex PCR; TCRdb stores just in-frame clones and leaves some out. The table lists roughly 320,000 clones, approximately 85% of them singletons. Sequencing was performed on peripheral blood. Receptors originate from a human donor in a cohort sampled during active COVID-19.

For this clone: Other DNA sequences in this sample translate to the same CDR3. The gene calls are TRBV7-9 and TRBJ2-3; the D is unclear. This CDR3 comprises 12 residues. The germline V and J ends were trimmed by 1 base and 4 bases, with 3 bases remaining between them. Germline V gene lookup returns CDR1 SEHNR and CDR2 FQNEAQ (reference sequence). The chain's CDR3 is CASSLVSDTQYF. Written as DNA, the CDR3 is TGTGCCAGCAGCTTAGTATCAGATACGCAGTATTTT.

DNA of the CDR3: TGTGCCAGCAGACAGGGGGCGCTAGGCGAGCAGTACTTC. Translating gives CASRQGALGEQYF. The rearrangement links TRBV19 to TRBJ2-7; 10 nucleotides line up with TRBD1. V lost 9 bases to trimming and J lost 6 bases; unmatched junction nucleotides: 8. The CDR3 has 13 residues. CDR1 and CDR2 (germline): LNHDA, SQIVND (reference sequence).

The genes are TRBV4-1 and TRBJ2-7; D may be TRBD2 (5 bases). The V end was cut by 3 bases, the J end by 2 bases, with 8 bases between. The CDR3 has 13 amino acids. The germline gives CDR1 MGHRA, CDR2 YSYEKL. The CDR3, as DNA: TGCGCCAGCAGCCAGCCCGGGACCTACGAGCAGTACTTC. Protein product: CASSQPGTYEQYF.

V gene TRBV5-8 combines with J gene TRBJ2-3, with D hard to call. The germline V gene encodes CDR1 SGHTS and CDR2 YDEGEE. The germline V and J ends were trimmed by 6 bases and 6 bases, with 8 bases remaining between them. The CDR3 is made up of 11 amino acids. CDR3 DNA sequence: TGTGCCAGCATCATCGCGGATACGCAGTATTTT. Protein product: CASIIADTQYF.

This clone has ten or more counts. This chain uses TRBV30 with TRBJ1-2, with 10 bases aligning to TRBD1. This CDR3 comprises 15 residues. Unmatched junction bases numbered 8, after V lost 0 bases and J lost 7 bases. Germline values: CDR1 GTSNPN, CDR2 SVGIG (reference sequence). Here the CDR3 DNA reads TGTGCCTGGAGTGTATCGGACAGGGGGTCCAGTGGCTACACCTTC. This gives the protein CAWSVSDRGSSGYTF.

This clone showed up just once. CDR3 loop: CAWSSNSLAKNIQYF. In DNA, the CDR3 is TGTGCCTGGAGCTCAAACTCGCTAGCCAAAAACATTCAGTACTTC. The rearrangement joins TRBV30 to TRBJ2-4; D remains ambiguous. Trimming left V 3 bases short and J 0 bases short, with 12 bases between. Germline V gives CDR1 GTSNPN, CDR2 SVGIG (reference sequence). This CDR3 is 15 amino acids long. Drawing the rest from reference TRBV30 and TRBJ2-4, the complete variable domain is SQTIHQWPATLVQPVGSPLSLECTVEGTSNPNLYWYRQAAGRGLQLLFYSVGIGQISSEVPQNLSASRPQDRQFILSSKKLLLSDSGFYLCAWSSNSLAKNIQYFGAGTRLSVL.

V gene TRBV6-6 combines with J gene TRBJ1-1; 12 nucleotides align to TRBD1. The J segment lost 1 base and the V segment lost 6 bases, leaving 3 bases of the junction unmatched. The CDR3 loop spans 15 amino acids. In germline, CDR1 is MNHNY, CDR2 SVGAGI (reference sequence). The CDR3 bases are TGTGCCAGCAGGGGGACAGGGGGCAAGAACACTGAAGCTTTCTTT. This sequence encodes CASRGTGGKNTEAFF.

The chain has TRBV10-3 and TRBJ1-5; 11 nucleotides match TRBD1. The CDR3 is 15 amino acids. Germline V gene lookup returns CDR1 ENHRY and CDR2 SYGVKD. V lost 4 bases and J lost 4; bases outside the gene matches: 3. CDR3 region: CAISGGQGENQPQHF. In DNA, the CDR3 is TGTGCCATCAGTGGGGGACAGGGGGAGAATCAGCCCCAGCATTTT.

The genes are TRBV23-1 and TRBJ2-7, with 8 bases aligning to TRBD1. Being an ORF, TRBV23-1 has a function that is uncertain. The CDR3 is 14 amino acids. Germline trimming cut 3 bases from V and 6 bases from J; bases unmatched to any gene: 7. DNA for the CDR3: TGCGCCAGCAGTCACCGGACAGGGCGTCTCGAGCAGTACTTC. It yields the protein CASSHRTGRLEQYF.

This clone was counted a single time. The junction shows a germline mismatch at one end, possibly a read error. The CDR3 reads CASNVGRSTDTQYF. CDR3 DNA sequence: TGTGCCAGCAACGTAGGTCGTAGCACAGATACGCAGTATTTT. This chain connects TRBV9 to TRBJ2-3; D gene ambiguous. The CDR3 consists of 14 residues. Germline CDR1 SGDLS, CDR2 YYNGEE.

V gene TRBV3-1 (or the pseudogene TRBV3-2) combines with J gene TRBJ2-2; D perhaps matches TRBD2 (6 bases). This CDR3 comprises 15 residues. V was clipped by 4 bases and J by 3 bases, with 12 bases between them. Germline V gene lookup returns CDR1 LGHDT and CDR2 YNNKEL (reference sequence). The CDR3 spells CASSPSEGYTGELFF. Written as DNA, the CDR3 is TGTGCCAGCAGCCCCTCGGAGGGTTACACCGGGGAGCTGTTTTTT.

This clone was found once. The chain combines TRBV6-5 with TRBJ1-6, with D maybe TRBD1 (5 bases). Germline-derived CDR1 and CDR2 are MNHEY and SVGAGI. V was cut by 5 bases and J by 4 bases, with 12 bases left in between. The CDR3 is 15 residues long. For the CDR3, the DNA is TGTGCCAGCAGTCCGGGGGGGTGGTATAATTCACCCCTCCACTTT. Translated: CASSPGGWYNSPLHF.

There are a few counts of this clone. J is TRBJ2-2 and V is TRBV24-1, with TRBD1 identical over 9 bases. CDR3 length: 17 residues. From germline, CDR1 is KGHDR and CDR2 SFDVKD. Trimming took 2 bases from V and 3 from J; bases not matched to a gene: 6. The CDR3 loop reads CATSDYPGQGDTGELFF. Here the CDR3 DNA reads TGTGCCACCAGTGATTACCCGGGACAGGGTGACACCGGGGAGCTGTTTTTT.

The genes are TRBV14 and TRBJ1-1, with D possibly being TRBD1 (6 bases). Germline CDR1 and CDR2: SGHDN and FVKESK. Between the trimmed V and J ends, which lost 1 base and 11 bases, there was a span of 17 bases. The CDR3 covers 14 residues. CDR3 in amino acids: CASSQAFGGAAAFF. The DNA for the CDR3 is TGTGCCAGCAGCCAAGCGTTTGGGGGGGCGGCCGCTTTCTTT.

This chain joins TRBV7-2 and TRBJ2-7; 7 bases line up with TRBD1. Looked up from germline, CDR1 is SGHTA and CDR2 is FQGNSA. The V segment lost 5 bases and the J segment 7 bases; nucleotides outside the gene matches: 11. The CDR3 loop spans 14 amino acids. CDR3 in amino acids: CASSPLQGPGEQYF. The CDR3 DNA is TGTGCCAGCAGCCCGCTACAGGGGCCCGGGGAGCAGTACTTC.

The chain combines TRBV27 with TRBJ2-1, with 16 bases aligning to TRBD2. The CDR3 runs 16 residues. The germline CDR1 and CDR2 sequences are MNHEY and SMNVEV (reference sequence). V lost 4 bases and J lost 8; bases outside the gene matches: 5. This chain's CDR3 is CASSSFGTSGGDEQFF. CDR3 DNA: TGTGCCAGCAGTTCCTTCGGGACTAGCGGGGGGGATGAGCAGTTCTTC.

This chain uses TRBV10-3 with TRBJ2-7; tentative D call: TRBD1 (6 bases). V gave up 5 bases and J gave up 3 bases, with 11 bases separating them. The CDR3 consists of 13 residues. The V gene's germline CDR1 is ENHRY and CDR2 SYGVKD. The CDR3 loop reads CAISLTGNYEQYF. In nucleotides, the CDR3 is TGTGCCATCAGTTTAACAGGGAACTACGAGCAGTACTTC.

The chain recombines TRBV27 with TRBJ1-5; possible D gene TRBD1, 6 bases. Trimming removed 6 bases from V and 5 bases from J, with 14 bases in between. Germline CDR1 is MNHEY and CDR2 is SMNVEV (reference sequence). The CDR3 consists of 14 residues. The CDR3, as DNA: TGTGCCAGCAGCCCAGGGGCAGTGCATCAGCCCCAGCATTTT. Translation: CASSPGAVHQPQHF.

This clone was detected a few times. The chain has TRBV10-1 and TRBJ2-1, with 8 bases lining up with TRBD1. Germline CDR1 is WNHNN and CDR2 is SYGVQD (reference sequence). V was pared by 0 bases and J by 2 bases, with 3 bases of the junction left unmatched. There are 16 residues in the CDR3. The DNA of the CDR3 is TGCGCCAGCAGTGAGTCTTACAGGGGGACCTACAATGAGCAGTTCTTC. Translation: CASSESYRGTYNEQFF.

V usage is TRBV11-2 and J usage is TRBJ2-2; D gene unclear. V lost 6 bases, J lost 5 bases, and 4 bases lay in between. This CDR3 is built from 11 residues. CDR1 is SGHAT, CDR2 FQNNGV, per germline. CDR3 amino acids: CASSTTGELFF. In DNA form, the CDR3 reads TGTGCCAGCAGTACAACCGGGGAGCTGTTTTTT.

This clone was counted between two and nine times. The V gene is TRBV7-9, the J gene TRBJ2-1, with D unresolved. The CDR3 contains 11 residues. In germline, CDR1 is SEHNR, CDR2 FQNEAQ (reference sequence). V dropped 2 bases and J dropped 12 bases, with 8 bases sitting between them. CDR3 residues: CASSLRVGQFF. The CDR3 DNA reads as TGTGCCAGCAGCTTACGGGTCGGGCAGTTCTTC.

This clone was observed a single time. The gene calls are TRBV28 and TRBJ1-3; D gene ambiguous. Between the trimmed V and J ends, which lost 7 bases and 9 bases, there was a span of 16 bases. Germline-derived CDR1 and CDR2 are MDHEN and SYDVKM. The CDR3 has 13 residues. The CDR3: CASMRARVSTIYF. Written as DNA, the CDR3 is TGTGCCAGCATGCGGGCGCGGGTCTCCACCATATATTTT.

This clone came up once. CDR3 in DNA: TGCGCCAGCAGTTTTACAGGGGACACTGAAGCTTTCTTT. The encoded protein is CASSFTGDTEAFF. This chain uses TRBV5-1 with TRBJ1-1; TRBD1 matches at 7 bases. The CDR3 sequence is 13 residues long. With 5 bases clipped from V and 3 bases from J, the junction kept 4 bases outside the gene matches. Germline CDR1 and CDR2: SGHRS and YFSETQ.